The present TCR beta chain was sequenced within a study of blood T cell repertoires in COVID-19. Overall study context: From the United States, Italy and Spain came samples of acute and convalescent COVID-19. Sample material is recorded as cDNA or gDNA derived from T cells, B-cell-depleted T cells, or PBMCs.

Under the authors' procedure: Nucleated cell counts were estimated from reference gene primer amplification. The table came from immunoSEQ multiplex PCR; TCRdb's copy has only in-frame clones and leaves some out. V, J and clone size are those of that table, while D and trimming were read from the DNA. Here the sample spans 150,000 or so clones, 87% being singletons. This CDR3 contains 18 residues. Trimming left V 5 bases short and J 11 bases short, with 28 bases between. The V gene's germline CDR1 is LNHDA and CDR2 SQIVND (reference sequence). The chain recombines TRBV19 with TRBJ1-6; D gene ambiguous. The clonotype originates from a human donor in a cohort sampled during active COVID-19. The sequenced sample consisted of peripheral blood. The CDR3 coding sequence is TGTGCCAGTAGTCGTAGGCCCGCGGTGGGTCGAAGCTCCGCACCCCTCCACTTT. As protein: CASSRRPAVGRSSAPLHF.